The 8 T cell receptor beta chains below come from one sample, sequenced in a study of CD8 T cells in ankylosing spondylitis. TCRdb re-called the 5' RACE reads with MiXCR, one entry per CDR3 protein. The data show some 840,000 distinct CDR3 sequences, over 9.5% seen once. The antigens these receptors bind are not known. Study-level points and caveats: Several highly homologous variants formed a TCR beta motif that appeared characteristic of ankylosing spondylitis blood.

Sequenced input: blood, either unsorted or a sorted T cell fraction (not recorded which). The receptors come from a male donor with ankylosing spondylitis.

This clonotype came up many times. The rearrangement links TRBV4-2 to TRBJ2-6, with TRBD1 as a possible D gene (6 bases). This CDR3 region has 20 residues. Germline assignment: CDR1 LGHNA and CDR2 YNFKEQ. Trimming took 0 bases from V and 0 from J, leaving 18 bases between them. The CDR3 sequence is CASSQEQGRDIGSGANVLTF. The CDR3 coding sequence is TGTGCCAGCAGCCAAGAACAGGGACGGGACATAGGCTCTGGGGCCAACGTCCTGACTTTC.

This clonotype was counted many times. The chain carries TRBV20-1 and TRBJ1-5; D unclear. This CDR3 spans 13 amino acids. Between the trimmed V and J ends, which lost 3 bases and 7 bases, there was a span of 13 bases. Germline loops: CDR1 DFQATT, CDR2 SNEGSKA (reference sequence). The CDR3 nucleotides are TGCAGTGCTAGTGCCCGTCTTGGGCAGCCCCAGCATTTT. Protein: CSASARLGQPQHF.

CDR3 loop: CSVEKGGNTEAFF. The DNA for the CDR3 is TGCAGTGTAGAGAAAGGAGGGAACACTGAAGCTTTCTTT. The rearrangement links TRBV20-1 to TRBJ1-1; D is undetermined. Germline CDR1 and CDR2: DFQATT and SNEGSKA (reference sequence). Trimming took 7 bases from V and 1 from J, leaving 13 bases between them. CDR3 length: 13 residues.

This clonotype appeared a few times. J is TRBJ2-7 and V is TRBV6-5; D unclear. Per germline, CDR1 MNHEY and CDR2 SVGAGI. This CDR3 is 16 amino acids long. The V end was cut by 3 bases, the J end by 0 bases, with 15 bases between. DNA of the CDR3: TGTGCCAGCAGTTATCGGCACAGAGTTGACTCCTACGAGCAGTACTTC. The encoded protein is CASSYRHRVDSYEQYF.

Only a few counts were recorded for this clonotype. V and J are TRBV6-2 or TRBV6-3 and TRBJ1-5; D may be TRBD1 (5 bases). Trimming pared 7 bases from V and 4 bases from J, leaving 17 bases between. In germline, CDR1 is MNHEY, CDR2 SVGEGT. The CDR3 contains 15 residues. CDR3 sequence: CASNRRGRGNQPQHF. The CDR3 DNA is TGTGCCAGCAATCGAAGGGGTAGAGGGAATCAGCCCCAGCATTTT.

This clonotype was recorded many times. An end of the junction differs from the germline gene, which may be a read error. CDR3 amino acids: CASSLGVSGANVLTF. The CDR3, as DNA: TGTGCCAGCAGCTTAGGTGTCTCTGGGGCCAACGTCCTGACTTTC. The chain combines TRBV5-1 with TRBJ2-6; no reliable D call. Germline V gene sequence: CDR1 SGHRS, CDR2 YFSETQ. There are 15 residues in the CDR3.

A few counts support this clonotype. The chain joins TRBV27 to TRBJ2-1; 14 bases agree with TRBD2. J was trimmed by 2 bases and V by 4 bases; bases with no gene match: 7. This CDR3 is 18 amino acids long. Looked up from germline, CDR1 is MNHEY and CDR2 is SMNVEV (reference sequence). This chain's CDR3 is CASSSLGLAGAPYNEQFF. CDR3 nucleotide sequence: TGTGCCAGCAGTTCATTGGGACTAGCGGGAGCACCCTACAATGAGCAGTTCTTC.

The chain is built from TRBV15 and TRBJ1-3; D may be TRBD1 (5 bases). The CDR3 is made up of 15 amino acids. Germline V gene sequence: CDR1 LNHNV, CDR2 YYDKDF (reference sequence). Trimming took 4 bases from V and 0 from J, leaving 10 bases between them. The CDR3 region is CATSTTDPSGNTIYF. CDR3 in DNA: TGTGCCACCAGCACGACAGATCCCTCTGGAAACACCATATATTTT.